This TCR beta chain was retrieved from a study of Graves' ophthalmopathy and Graves' hyperthyroidism. Study background: Sampling took place at initial diagnosis, with peripheral blood obtained before any treatment.

Points from the study as a whole: Blood also contained most of the expanded thyroid clonotypes above 0.001 frequency. For predicting ophthalmopathy progression, the model had roughly 64% sensitivity and 72.22% specificity.

As for this clonotype: Its antigen is undetermined. Given a much more abundant clone one base away, this may be a read error.

Germline CDR1 reads SGDLS; CDR2 reads YYNGEE. This CDR3 region has 13 residues. V was clipped by 3 bases and J by 2 bases, with 8 bases between them. TCR beta CDR3 regions were amplified from RNA transcripts. HTBI-primed RT-PCR formed the first round, and a multiplex PCR formed the second. One entry per CDR3 protein, called by TCRdb with MiXCR from the multiplex PCR reads. The sample holds about 740,000 distinct CDR3 sequences; approximately 40% are singletons and the top ten take roughly 46%. The chain has TRBV9 and TRBJ1-2; D not certain. The clonotype originates from an adult man with Graves' ophthalmopathy. Sequenced material: peripheral blood. The CDR3 bases are TGTGCCAGCAGCGCCGCCATGAACTATGGCTACACCTTC. It encodes CASSAAMNYGYTF.